The 23 T cell receptor beta chains below come from one sample, sequenced in a study of blood T cell repertoires in COVID-19. Some clones are missing from TCRdb's copy, which holds only in-frame ones; the method was immunoSEQ multiplex PCR. The sample carries a few hundred thousand clones, 70% to 90% recorded once. The sequenced sample was peripheral blood. The receptors were gathered from a woman aged 45 to 65 who had recovered from COVID-19.

The J gene is TRBJ1-5, the V gene TRBV6-1; 12 bases map to TRBD1. The ends lost 4 bases at V and 6 bases at J; junction bases unmatched: 7. The germline V gene encodes CDR1 MNHNS and CDR2 SASEGT. This CDR3 contains 16 residues. The CDR3 bases are TGTGCCAGCAGTGTGTCAGGGACAGGGGGCTTTCAGCCCCAGCATTTT. This codes for CASSVSGTGGFQPQHF.

This chain links TRBV19 with TRBJ2-5; 7 bases align to TRBD1. CDR1 and CDR2 from the germline V gene are LNHDA and SQIVND (reference sequence). CDR3 length: 13 residues. The V and J ends lost 4 bases and 5 bases, in that order; junction bases with no gene match: 4. The CDR3 region has the DNA TGTGCCAGTAGTACAGGACAGGTGGAGACCCAGTACTTC. Its translation: CASSTGQVETQYF.

This clone was seen only a few times. V usage is TRBV3-1 (or the pseudogene TRBV3-2) and J usage is TRBJ1-5; D gene uncertain. There are 13 residues in the CDR3. Trimming removed 3 bases at V and 6 bases at J, with 9 bases between. Germline lookup yields CDR1 LGHDT and CDR2 YNNKEL (reference sequence). CDR3 loop: CASSHGEGQPQHF. CDR3 nucleotide sequence: TGTGCCAGCAGCCATGGGGAGGGTCAGCCCCAGCATTTT.

This sequence joins TRBV7-2 and TRBJ1-5, with 8 positions matching TRBD1. Germline CDR1 SGHTA, CDR2 FQGNSA. Trimming cost V 4 bases and J 9 bases; bases outside gene matches: 5. The CDR3 loop spans 13 amino acids. In nucleotides, the CDR3 is TGTGCCAGCAGCTCGGGGACAGGCCGGCCCCAGCATTTT. This gives the protein CASSSGTGRPQHF.

The CDR3 spells CASSPRLAGGNEQFF. CDR3 DNA: TGTGCCAGCAGCCCGCGACTAGCGGGAGGAAATGAGCAGTTCTTC. The V and J genes are TRBV7-2 and TRBJ2-1, with TRBD2 matching over 13 bases. J was trimmed by 7 bases and V by 5 bases; bases with no gene match: 5. This CDR3 is built from 15 residues. The V gene's germline CDR1 is SGHTA and CDR2 FQGNSA.

The chain joins TRBV5-4 to TRBJ2-3, with D possibly being TRBD2 (6 bases). Trimming shortened V by 4 bases and J by 2 bases, and 14 bases separated the two germline ends. The CDR3 has 15 residues. From germline, CDR1 is SGHNT and CDR2 YYREEE (reference sequence). CDR3 region: CASSARDFDTDTQYF. The CDR3 DNA is TGTGCCAGCAGCGCAAGGGACTTCGACACAGATACGCAGTATTTT.

The chain combines TRBV18 with TRBJ1-4; 8 bases map to TRBD1. CDR3 size: 16 residues. Germline trimming cut 5 bases from V and 1 base from J; bases unmatched to any gene: 6. Germline assignment: CDR1 KGHSH and CDR2 LQKENI. Here the CDR3 reads CASSTGQVRTNEKLFF. CDR3 bases: TGTGCCAGCTCAACGGGACAGGTTAGAACTAATGAAAAACTGTTTTTT.

In its sample, this clone was seen many times. Other DNA sequences from this sample encode an identical CDR3 as well. The chain recombines TRBV29-1 with TRBJ1-4; 7 bases match TRBD1. Germline V gene lookup returns CDR1 SQVTM and CDR2 ANQGSEA. V was clipped by 4 bases and J by 4 bases; unmatched bases: 0. The CDR3 sequence is 12 residues long. The chain's CDR3 is CSVGQGNEKLFF. The CDR3 DNA reads as TGCAGCGTTGGACAGGGTAATGAAAAACTGTTTTTT.

V and J are TRBV7-2 and TRBJ2-7; 7 bases are shared with TRBD2. The V gene end was trimmed by 5 bases and the J gene end by 6 bases; junction bases not matched to a gene: 13. Looked up from germline, CDR1 is SGHTA and CDR2 is FQGNSA. The CDR3 runs to 15 residues. The CDR3 loop is CASSAYYTSAGEQYF. Written as DNA, the CDR3 is TGTGCCAGCAGCGCGTATTATACTAGCGCGGGCGAGCAGTACTTC.

This clone has a handful of counts. The chain is built from TRBV5-1 and TRBJ1-2; 9 bases map to TRBD1. The V segment lost 3 bases and the J segment 2 bases; nucleotides outside the gene matches: 8. Germline values: CDR1 SGHRS, CDR2 YFSETQ. The CDR3 spans 16 residues. DNA of the CDR3: TGCGCCAGCAGCTCCCCGGACAGGGGTAGCAACTATGGCTACACCTTC. It yields the protein CASSSPDRGSNYGYTF.

This rearrangement joins TRBV27 to TRBJ2-3; 7 positions agree with TRBD1. The J segment lost 4 bases and the V segment lost 3 bases, leaving 10 bases of the junction unmatched. This CDR3 is 16 amino acids long. In germline, CDR1 is MNHEY, CDR2 SMNVEV (reference sequence). The CDR3 DNA sequence: TGTGCCAGCAGTTTGTACGGGACAGTCGGGTCAGATACGCAGTATTTT. Translation gives CASSLYGTVGSDTQYF.

The CDR3 sequence is CASSQADRAYTGELFF. The CDR3 nucleotides are TGCGCCAGCAGCCAAGCGGACAGAGCCTACACCGGGGAGCTGTTTTTT. V is TRBV4-1 and J is TRBJ2-2; a possible D gene is TRBD1 (6 bases). Deletions cut 1 base from V and 3 bases from J, with 12 bases between. From germline, CDR1 is MGHRA and CDR2 YSYEKL. This CDR3 spans 16 amino acids.

The V call is TRBV10-1, the J call TRBJ2-7; 9 bases are shared with TRBD2. Per germline, CDR1 WNHNN and CDR2 SYGVQD (reference sequence). The CDR3 covers 13 residues. Trimming removed 5 bases from V and 4 bases from J; junction bases left unmatched: 3. The CDR3 protein is CASSLAGLYEQYF. The CDR3 DNA is TGCGCCAGCAGTCTAGCGGGATTGTACGAGCAGTACTTC.

The J gene is TRBJ2-7, the V gene TRBV6-1; a weak D match, TRBD1 (5 bases). Germline CDR1 reads MNHNS; CDR2 reads SASEGT. The V end was cut by 3 bases, the J end by 5 bases, with 5 bases between. The CDR3 sequence is 11 residues long. The CDR3 bases are TGTGCCAGCAGTGACAGGGACGAGCAGTACTTC. Encoded protein: CASSDRDEQYF.

The J gene is TRBJ2-7, the V gene TRBV5-1; 7 bases map to TRBD1. In germline, CDR1 is SGHRS, CDR2 YFSETQ. V lost 4 bases, J lost 5 bases, and 12 bases stayed unmatched. The CDR3 consists of 15 residues. The CDR3 loop is CASSPRTGSINEQYF. In nucleotides, the CDR3 is TGCGCCAGCAGCCCGCGGACAGGCTCTATTAACGAGCAGTACTTC.

This rearrangement joins TRBV19 to TRBJ2-2, with D unresolved. Germline V CDR1 and CDR2: LNHDA, SQIVND (reference sequence). This CDR3 is built from 14 residues. V shed 2 bases and J shed 3 bases, with 7 bases lying between them. The chain's CDR3 is CASSIFRDTGELFF. The CDR3 DNA is TGTGCCAGTAGTATATTTCGAGACACCGGGGAGCTGTTTTTT.

This clone is a singleton in its sample. This chain links TRBV19 with TRBJ1-1; possible D gene TRBD1, 5 bases. V was cut by 6 bases and J by 12 bases, with 17 bases left in between. CDR3 size: 12 residues. Germline loops: CDR1 LNHDA, CDR2 SQIVND (reference sequence). CDR3 DNA: TGTGCCAGTAGGGAGGGACGAACCAAAACTTTCTTT. It codes for CASREGRTKTFF.

This chain joins TRBV28 and TRBJ1-1; D ambiguous. This CDR3 region has 13 residues. Germline V gene data show CDR1 as MDHEN and CDR2 as SYDVKM. Trimming pared 6 bases from V and 1 base from J, leaving 9 bases between. Here the CDR3 DNA reads TGTGCCAGCAGGTATACAGCGAACACTGAAGCTTTCTTT. Residues: CASRYTANTEAFF.

This chain connects TRBV9 to TRBJ1-6, with 9 positions matching TRBD1. Trimming removed 0 bases from V and 8 bases from J; junction bases left unmatched: 6. The CDR3 totals 16 residues. Germline V gene data show CDR1 as SGDLS and CDR2 as YYNGEE. DNA of the CDR3: TGTGCCAGCAGCGTAGAGGGACAGGGCCCTCATTCACCCCTCCACTTT. Its protein is CASSVEGQGPHSPLHF.

The gene calls are TRBV28 and TRBJ2-3; 7 bases match TRBD2. This CDR3 has 16 amino acids. V lost 6 bases, J lost 2 bases, and 11 bases stayed unmatched. The germline gives CDR1 MDHEN, CDR2 SYDVKM. CDR3 nucleotide sequence: TGTGCCAGCAGCCCCCAATGGGGGGGGGACACAGATACGCAGTATTTT. Encoded protein: CASSPQWGGDTDTQYF.

The CDR3 DNA is TGTGCCAGCAGTACGGGACAGACCTACGAGCAGTACTTC. Protein product: CASSTGQTYEQYF. This chain connects TRBV12-3 or TRBV12-4 to TRBJ2-7; 7 bases agree with TRBD1. With 5 bases clipped from V and 2 bases from J, the junction kept 3 bases outside the gene matches. The CDR3 runs 13 residues.

This chain links TRBV6-6 with TRBJ2-7, with 11 bases identical to TRBD1. CDR1 is MNHNY, CDR2 SVGAGI, per germline (reference sequence). Trimming at V came to 11 bases and at J to 6 bases, leaving 15 bases not matched to a gene. CDR3 size: 15 residues. CDR3 protein: CACKGDRGYMGEQYF. CDR3 coding DNA: TGTGCCTGCAAGGGGGACAGGGGGTATATGGGCGAGCAGTACTTC.

The sample holds one count of this clone. The chain uses TRBV29-1 and TRBJ1-1; 7 bases agree with TRBD1. Germline loops: CDR1 SQVTM, CDR2 ANQGSEA. The CDR3 spans 13 residues. V lost 1 base and J lost 4; bases outside the gene matches: 3. The CDR3 DNA sequence: TGCAGCGTTGAAGTCTCAGGGGGCACTGAAGCTTTCTTT. Translation: CSVEVSGGTEAFF.